This T cell receptor beta chain was identified in a study of blood T cell repertoires in COVID-19. Overall study context: PBMCs, B-cell-depleted T cells, or T cells provided the cDNA or gDNA that made up the material.

Authors' methods: Scientists estimated how many nucleated cells there were by amplifying reference gene primers. Sequenced by immunoSEQ multiplex PCR; TCRdb stores in-frame clones only, minus some. Clonal size and the V and J genes are those of that table, whereas D and trimming came from the DNA. The sample consists of approximately 320,000 clones, approximately 85% of them appearing once. The CDR3 has 15 amino acids. Germline V CDR1 and CDR2: KGHSH, LQKENI. V shed 6 bases, J shed 4 bases, and the junction held 5 bases outside the gene matches. The chain combines TRBV18 with TRBJ1-5; 11 bases map to TRBD1. The origin of this receptor is a human donor in a cohort sampled during active COVID-19. What was sequenced was peripheral blood. The CDR3 nucleotides are TGTGCCAGCTCCCTAGGGACAGGGGGGAATCAGCCCCAGCATTTT. Its protein product is CASSLGTGGNQPQHF.